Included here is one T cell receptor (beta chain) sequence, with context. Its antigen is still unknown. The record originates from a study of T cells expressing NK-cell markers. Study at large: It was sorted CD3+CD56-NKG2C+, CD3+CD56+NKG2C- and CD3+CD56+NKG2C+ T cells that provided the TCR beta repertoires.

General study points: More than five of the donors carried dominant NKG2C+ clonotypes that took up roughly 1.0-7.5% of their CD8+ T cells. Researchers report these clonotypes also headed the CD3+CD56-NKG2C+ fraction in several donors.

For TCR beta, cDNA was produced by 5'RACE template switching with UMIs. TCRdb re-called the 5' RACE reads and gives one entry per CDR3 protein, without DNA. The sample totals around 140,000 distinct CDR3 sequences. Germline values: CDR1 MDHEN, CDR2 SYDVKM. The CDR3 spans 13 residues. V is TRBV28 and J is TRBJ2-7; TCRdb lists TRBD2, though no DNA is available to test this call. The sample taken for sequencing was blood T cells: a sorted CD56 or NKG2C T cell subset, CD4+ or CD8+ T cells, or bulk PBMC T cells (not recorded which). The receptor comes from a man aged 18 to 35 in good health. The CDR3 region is CASRPEAPGEQYF. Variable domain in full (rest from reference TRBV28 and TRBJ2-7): DVKVTQSSRYLVKRTGEKVFLECVQDMDHENMFWYRQDPGLGLRLIYFSYDVKMKEKGDIPEGYSVSREKKERFSLILESASTNQTSMYLCASRPEAPGEQYFGPGTRLTVT.